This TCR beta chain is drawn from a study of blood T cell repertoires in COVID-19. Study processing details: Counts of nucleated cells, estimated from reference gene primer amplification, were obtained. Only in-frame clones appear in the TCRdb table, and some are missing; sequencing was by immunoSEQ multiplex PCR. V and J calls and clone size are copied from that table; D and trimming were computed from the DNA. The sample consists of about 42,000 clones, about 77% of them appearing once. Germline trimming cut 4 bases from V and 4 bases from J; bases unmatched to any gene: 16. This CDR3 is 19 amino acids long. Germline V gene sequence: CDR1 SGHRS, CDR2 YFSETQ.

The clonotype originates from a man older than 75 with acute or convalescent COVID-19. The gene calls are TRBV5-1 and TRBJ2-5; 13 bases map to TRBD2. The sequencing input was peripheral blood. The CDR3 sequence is CASSPGGLAGPGRLETQYF. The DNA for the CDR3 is TGCGCCAGCAGCCCGGGGGGACTAGCGGGACCGGGCAGGTTAGAGACCCAGTACTTC.